These 6 T cell receptor beta chains were all obtained from the same sample, sequenced in a study of CXCR3-negative and CXCR3-positive naive CD8 T cells. 5' RACE that incorporated UMI labels was used to prepare the TRB cDNA libraries. TCRdb re-called the 5' RACE reads; every CDR3 protein appears as one record, without DNA. The repertoire table contains tens of thousands of distinct CDR3 sequences. Their target antigens are unknown. Regarding the study as a whole: When CXCR3-positive naive cells were set against CXCR3-negative naive cells, the former had more hydrophobic TRB CDR3s.

Material for sequencing was naive CXCR3+ CD8+ T cells from blood. The subset was: CD45RO-CCR7+CD27+CD95- naive CD8+ T cells expressing CXCR3 (TNR3+). The source is a human donor in good health. Some clones in this sample may be carry-over from other donors' samples.

This chain connects TRBV7-9 to TRBJ1-4; no DNA is available, so the TRBD1 call from TCRdb remains unchecked. From germline, CDR1 is SEHNR and CDR2 FQNEAQ (reference sequence). This CDR3 comprises 14 residues. CDR3 protein: CASSLWTGEEKLFF.

The genes are TRBV20-1 and TRBJ2-7; TCRdb's D call, TRBD2, is unchecked because there is no DNA. The CDR3 consists of 17 residues. The germline V gene has CDR1 DFQATT and CDR2 SNEGSKA (reference sequence). This CDR3 reads CSARVADSGGESYEQYF.

The chain employs TRBV29-1 and TRBJ2-7; checking the TCRdb D call of TRBD2 is not possible without DNA. The CDR3 runs 14 residues. Germline values: CDR1 SQVTM, CDR2 ANQGSEA. CDR3 amino acids: CSVGLADLNDEQYF.

The chain employs TRBV7-3 and TRBJ2-1; TCRdb lists TRBD1, though no DNA is available to test this call. The germline CDR1 and CDR2 sequences are SGHTA and FQGTGA. The CDR3 loop spans 12 amino acids. The CDR3 is CASSLMGDEQFF. Based on the CDR3 plus reference TRBV7-3 and TRBJ2-1, the full variable domain is GAGVSQTPSNKVTEKGKYVELRCDPISGHTALYWYRQSLGQGPEFLIYFQGTGAADDSGLPNDRFFAVRPEGSVSTLKIQRTERGDSAVYLCASSLMGDEQFFGPGTRLTVL.

This rearrangement joins TRBV4-1 to TRBJ2-5. The germline V gene encodes CDR1 MGHRA and CDR2 YSYEKL. This CDR3 spans 12 amino acids. The CDR3 reads CASSQDRKTQYF.

CDR3 sequence: CAISESGTGLNYEQYF. The genes are TRBV10-3 and TRBJ2-7; TCRdb reports TRBD1, a call that lacks DNA to check it against. Germline V CDR1 and CDR2: ENHRY, SYGVKD. CDR3 length equals 16 residues.